The text below deals with one TCR beta chain. The target antigen is unknown. The data are from a study of blood T cells in healthy people across ages. About the study: In model experiments, template switching was able to capture about one barcoded beta molecule for every two T cells that were present. Points from the study as a whole: Among T cells, TCR beta diversity per million cells dropped roughly linearly as age rose.

The CDR3 extends over 16 amino acids. V was clipped by 5 bases and J by 4 bases; unmatched bases: 13. The germline V gene encodes CDR1 SGHTA and CDR2 FQGNSA. Isolation recovered at least 6.5 million PBMCs from every sample. A sample-barcoded 5' primer and a J-beta primer mix were used in a second PCR of about 7 to 12 cycles. One entry per CDR3 protein, called by TCRdb with MiXCR from the 5' RACE reads. The data contain approximately 850,000 distinct CDR3 sequences, around 42% of them seen just once; the ten biggest clones take up roughly 19%. The chain uses TRBV7-2 and TRBJ2-5; 7 bases match TRBD2. Sample: blood. The receptor's source is a man aged 60 to 75 in good health. CDR3 nucleotide sequence: TGTGCCAGCAGCCAGGGAGGGGCGGCTACCTTAGAGACCCAGTACTTC. This codes for CASSQGGAATLETQYF.